This is a list of T cell receptor beta chains from one sample in a study of blood T cells in healthy people across ages. TCRdb reanalysed the 5' RACE reads using MiXCR and keeps one entry per CDR3 protein. Among over a million distinct CDR3 sequences listed, 35% to 50% were seen once. Sequencing was performed on blood. These receptors all stem from a woman in her fifties or sixties in good health. Both conserved end residues are part of each CDR3. Fields, in order: CDR3 length, J gene, V gene, clone size, CDR3 protein. Some rows mark clone size as missing; the rest say once, few, many or name a class of expanded clone.

>16|TRBJ2-1|TRBV27|.
CASSLPGQGAPGEQFF
>15|TRBJ1-5|TRBV12-3/TRBV12-4|.
CASSRGGQGYQPQHF
>13|TRBJ2-7|TRBV11-2|.
CASSLSSEYEQYF
>15|TRBJ2-7|TRBV20-1|.
CSARAISGRAYEQYF
>13|TRBJ2-7|TRBV20-1|few
CSATGTTTYEQYF
>14|TRBJ2-7|TRBV20-1|few
CSARDPDRDDEQYF
>15|TRBJ2-5|TRBV7-9|few
CASSFPQGLQETQYF
>16|TRBJ2-7|TRBV3-1|.
CASSPAIGPQSYEQYF
>13|TRBJ2-4|TRBV19|.
CATATSGRGEQYF
>14|TRBJ1-2|TRBV9|.
CASNLGPRDYGYTF
>13|TRBJ2-1|TRBV12-3/TRBV12-4|few
CASGPGPDNEQFF
>15|.|TRBV20-1|.
CSARSPAVSHNEQYF
>17|TRBJ1-5|TRBV19|.
CASSAAQGQISNQPQHF
>16|TRBJ2-7|TRBV24-1|.
CATSEVTSGPSYEQYF
>13|TRBJ2-5|TRBV20-1|few
CSATFRLQETQYF